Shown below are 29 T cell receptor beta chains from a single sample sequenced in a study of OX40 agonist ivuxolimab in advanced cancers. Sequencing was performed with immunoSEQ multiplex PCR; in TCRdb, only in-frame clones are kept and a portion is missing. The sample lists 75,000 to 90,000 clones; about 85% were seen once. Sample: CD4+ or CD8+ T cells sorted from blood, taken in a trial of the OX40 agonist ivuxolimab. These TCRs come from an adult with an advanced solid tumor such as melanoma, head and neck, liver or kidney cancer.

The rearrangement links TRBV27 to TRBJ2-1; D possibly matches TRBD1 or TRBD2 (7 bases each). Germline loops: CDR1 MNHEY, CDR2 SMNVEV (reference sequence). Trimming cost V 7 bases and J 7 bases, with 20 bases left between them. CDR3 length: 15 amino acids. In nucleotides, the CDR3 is TGTGCCAGCACCCCCTGGGAGGGGGCGCGGAATGAGCAGTTCTTC. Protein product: CASTPWEGARNEQFF.

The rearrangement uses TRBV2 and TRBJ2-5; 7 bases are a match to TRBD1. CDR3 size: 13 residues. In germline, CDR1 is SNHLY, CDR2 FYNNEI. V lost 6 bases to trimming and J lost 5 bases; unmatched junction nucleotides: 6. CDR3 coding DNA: TGTGCCAGCAGGGCCTACAGGGGTGAGACCCAGTACTTC. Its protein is CASRAYRGETQYF. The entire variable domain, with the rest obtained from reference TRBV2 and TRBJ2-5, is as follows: EPEVTQTPSHQVTQMGQEVILRCVPISNHLYFYWYRQILGQKVEFLVSFYNNEISEKSEIFDDQFSVERPDGSNFTLKIRSTKLEDSAMYFCASRAYRGETQYFGPGTRLLVL.

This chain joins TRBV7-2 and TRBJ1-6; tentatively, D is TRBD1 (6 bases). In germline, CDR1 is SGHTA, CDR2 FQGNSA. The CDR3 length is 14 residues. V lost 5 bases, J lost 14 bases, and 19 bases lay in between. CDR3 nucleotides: TGTGCCAGCAGCGAAGGTGCACGGGGGCGCACCCTCCACTTT. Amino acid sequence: CASSEGARGRTLHF.

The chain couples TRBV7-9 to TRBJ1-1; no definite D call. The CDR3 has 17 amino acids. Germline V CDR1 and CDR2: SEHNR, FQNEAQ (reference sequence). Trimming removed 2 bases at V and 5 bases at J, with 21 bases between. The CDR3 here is CASSLPNVFFGKTEAFF. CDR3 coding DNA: TGTGCCAGCAGCTTACCGAATGTTTTTTTTGGTAAGACTGAAGCTTTCTTT.

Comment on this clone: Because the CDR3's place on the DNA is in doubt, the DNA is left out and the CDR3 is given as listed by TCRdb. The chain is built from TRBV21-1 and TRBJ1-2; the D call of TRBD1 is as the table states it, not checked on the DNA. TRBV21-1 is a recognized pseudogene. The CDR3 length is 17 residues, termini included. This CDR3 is CASSGVGQGAFVYGYTF.

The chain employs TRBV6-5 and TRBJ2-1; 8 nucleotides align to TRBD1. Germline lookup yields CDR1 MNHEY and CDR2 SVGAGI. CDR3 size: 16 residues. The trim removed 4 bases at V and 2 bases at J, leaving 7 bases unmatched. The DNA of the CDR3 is TGTGCCAGCAGTTCCATCGGGACAGGAGCCTACAATGAGCAGTTCTTC. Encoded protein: CASSSIGTGAYNEQFF.

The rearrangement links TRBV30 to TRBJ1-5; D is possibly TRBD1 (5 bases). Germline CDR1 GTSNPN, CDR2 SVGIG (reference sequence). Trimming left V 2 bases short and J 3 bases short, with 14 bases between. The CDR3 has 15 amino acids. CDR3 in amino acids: CAWSREGRINQPQHF. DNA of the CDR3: TGTGCCTGGAGTCGGGAGGGGAGGATCAATCAGCCCCAGCATTTT.

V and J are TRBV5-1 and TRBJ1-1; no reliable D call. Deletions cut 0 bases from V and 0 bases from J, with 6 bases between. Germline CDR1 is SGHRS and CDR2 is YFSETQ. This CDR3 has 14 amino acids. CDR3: CASSLGAVNTEAFF. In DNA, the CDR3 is TGCGCCAGCAGCTTGGGGGCGGTGAACACTGAAGCTTTCTTT.

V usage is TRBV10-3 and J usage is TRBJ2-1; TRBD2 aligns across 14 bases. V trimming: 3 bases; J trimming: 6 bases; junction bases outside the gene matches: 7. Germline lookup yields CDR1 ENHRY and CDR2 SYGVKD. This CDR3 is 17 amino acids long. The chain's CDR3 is CAISDLETSGGGNEQFF. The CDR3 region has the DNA TGTGCCATCAGTGACCTCGAGACTAGCGGGGGGGGCAATGAGCAGTTCTTC.

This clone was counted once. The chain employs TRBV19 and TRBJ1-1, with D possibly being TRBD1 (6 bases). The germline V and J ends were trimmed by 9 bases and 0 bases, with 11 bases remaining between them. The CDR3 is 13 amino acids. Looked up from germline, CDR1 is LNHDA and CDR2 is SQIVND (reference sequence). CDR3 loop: CASTGTLNTEAFF. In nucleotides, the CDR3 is TGTGCCAGCACCGGGACACTGAACACTGAAGCTTTCTTT.

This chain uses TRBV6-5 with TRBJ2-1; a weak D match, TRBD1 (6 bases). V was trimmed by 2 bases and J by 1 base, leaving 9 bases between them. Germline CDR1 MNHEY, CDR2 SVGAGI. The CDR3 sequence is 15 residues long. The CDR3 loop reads CASSYADRSYNEQFF. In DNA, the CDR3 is TGTGCCAGCAGTTACGCCGACAGGTCCTACAATGAGCAGTTCTTC.

CDR3 protein: CASIQRGYANEKLFF. The CDR3 DNA is TGTGCCAGCATCCAGAGGGGGTATGCCAATGAAAAACTGTTTTTT. This chain joins TRBV28 and TRBJ1-4; a weak D match, TRBD1 (6 bases). From germline, CDR1 is MDHEN and CDR2 SYDVKM. V lost 7 bases, J lost 5 bases, and 17 bases lay in between. This CDR3 contains 15 residues.

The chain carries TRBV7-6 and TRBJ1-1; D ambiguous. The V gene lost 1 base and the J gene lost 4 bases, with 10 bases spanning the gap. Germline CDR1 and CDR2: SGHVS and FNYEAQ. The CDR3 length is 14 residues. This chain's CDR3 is CASSLESRGTEAFF. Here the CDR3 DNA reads TGTGCCAGCAGCTTAGAATCGCGGGGCACTGAAGCTTTCTTT.

In DNA, the CDR3 is TGTGCCAGCAGCTTGGGCTACAGGGTAGGAAACACCATATATTTT. It codes for CASSLGYRVGNTIYF. The V gene is TRBV7-2, the J gene TRBJ1-3; TRBD1 is a possible D gene (6 bases). The germline CDR1 and CDR2 sequences are SGHTA and FQGNSA. Trimming pared 3 bases from V and 4 bases from J, leaving 13 bases between. This CDR3 comprises 15 residues.

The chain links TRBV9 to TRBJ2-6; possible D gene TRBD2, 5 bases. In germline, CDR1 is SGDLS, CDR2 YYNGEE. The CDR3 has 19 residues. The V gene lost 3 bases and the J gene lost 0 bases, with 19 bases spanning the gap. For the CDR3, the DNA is TGTGCCAGCAGCGAGCCCCTTGGGCGGGCGCTCTCTGGGGCCAACGTCCTGACTTTC. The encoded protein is CASSEPLGRALSGANVLTF.

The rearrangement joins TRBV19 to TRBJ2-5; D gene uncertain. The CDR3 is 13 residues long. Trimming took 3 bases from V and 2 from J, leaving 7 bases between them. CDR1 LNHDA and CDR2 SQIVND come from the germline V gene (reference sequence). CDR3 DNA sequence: TGTGCCAGTAGTATGTGGGTACAAGAGACCCAGTACTTC. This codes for CASSMWVQETQYF.

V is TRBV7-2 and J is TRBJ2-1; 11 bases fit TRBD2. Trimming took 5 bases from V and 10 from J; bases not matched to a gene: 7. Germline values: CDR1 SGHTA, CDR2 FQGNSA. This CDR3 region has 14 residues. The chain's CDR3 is CASSPSGGPFEQFF. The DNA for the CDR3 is TGTGCCAGCAGCCCTAGCGGGGGGCCATTCGAGCAGTTCTTC.

The DNA for the CDR3 is TGTGCCAGCAGCCCTTGGGACAGGGAGTGGGGCAATGAGCAGTTCTTC. Residues: CASSPWDREWGNEQFF. The chain uses TRBV7-2 and TRBJ2-1; TRBD1 agrees at 9 bases. Germline lookup yields CDR1 SGHTA and CDR2 FQGNSA. Unmatched junction bases numbered 11, after V lost 5 bases and J lost 6 bases. The CDR3 sequence is 16 residues long.

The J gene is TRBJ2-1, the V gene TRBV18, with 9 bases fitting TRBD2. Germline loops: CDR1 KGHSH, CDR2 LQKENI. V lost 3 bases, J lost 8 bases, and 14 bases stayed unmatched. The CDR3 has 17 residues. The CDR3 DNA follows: TGTGCCAGCTCACCGTATGTTGCGGGGGGGTACGCGGATGAGCAGTTCTTC. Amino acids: CASSPYVAGGYADEQFF.

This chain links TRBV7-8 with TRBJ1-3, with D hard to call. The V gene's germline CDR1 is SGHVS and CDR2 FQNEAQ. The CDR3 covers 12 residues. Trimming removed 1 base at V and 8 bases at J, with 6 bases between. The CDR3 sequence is CASSLGADTIYF. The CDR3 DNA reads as TGTGCCAGCAGCTTAGGGGCGGACACCATATATTTT.

The CDR3 DNA is TGCGCCAGCAGCCAAGAGGAGGCTTCGGCTACGCAGTATTTT. It codes for CASSQEEASATQYF. V is TRBV4-1 and J is TRBJ2-3; D perhaps matches TRBD2 (5 bases). Germline lookup yields CDR1 MGHRA and CDR2 YSYEKL. Deletions cut 0 bases from V and 8 bases from J, with 12 bases between. The CDR3 is 14 residues long.

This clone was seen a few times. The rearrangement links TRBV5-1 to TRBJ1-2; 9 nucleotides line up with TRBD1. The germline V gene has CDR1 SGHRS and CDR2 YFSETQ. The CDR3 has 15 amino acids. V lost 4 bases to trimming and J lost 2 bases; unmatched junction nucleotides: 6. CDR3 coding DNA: TGCGCCAGCAGCCCCTTCGGGACAGGGAACTATGGCTACACCTTC. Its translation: CASSPFGTGNYGYTF.

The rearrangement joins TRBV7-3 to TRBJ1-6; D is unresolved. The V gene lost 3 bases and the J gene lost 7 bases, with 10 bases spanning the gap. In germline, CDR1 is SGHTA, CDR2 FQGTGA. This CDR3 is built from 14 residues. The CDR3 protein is CASSLDPGNSPLHF. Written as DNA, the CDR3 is TGTGCCAGCAGCTTGGACCCGGGAAATTCACCCCTCCACTTT.

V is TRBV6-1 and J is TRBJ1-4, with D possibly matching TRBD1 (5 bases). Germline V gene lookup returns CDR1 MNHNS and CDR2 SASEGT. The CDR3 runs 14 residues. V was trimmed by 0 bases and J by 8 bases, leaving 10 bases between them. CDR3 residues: CASSEAGVDEKLFF. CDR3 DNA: TGTGCCAGCAGTGAAGCAGGGGTGGACGAAAAACTGTTTTTT.

The CDR3: CASSPATVTDTQYF. CDR3 coding DNA: TGCGCCAGCAGCCCGGCCACAGTCACAGATACGCAGTATTTT. The chain recombines TRBV5-1 with TRBJ2-3, with D unresolved. Trimming left V 4 bases short and J 2 bases short, with 11 bases between. Germline assignment: CDR1 SGHRS and CDR2 YFSETQ. The CDR3 is 14 amino acids.

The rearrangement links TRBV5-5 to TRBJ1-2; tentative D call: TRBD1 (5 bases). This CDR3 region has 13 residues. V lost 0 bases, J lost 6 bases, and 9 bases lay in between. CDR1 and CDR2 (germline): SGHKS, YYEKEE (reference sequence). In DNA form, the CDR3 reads TGTGCCAGCAGCTTGGGGGGACCTCATGGCTACACCTTC. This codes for CASSLGGPHGYTF.

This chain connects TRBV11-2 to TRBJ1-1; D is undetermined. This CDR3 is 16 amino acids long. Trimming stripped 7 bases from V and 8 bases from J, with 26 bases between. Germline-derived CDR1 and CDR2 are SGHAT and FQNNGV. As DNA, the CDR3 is TGTGCCAGCACCACCTCTGGAGGATGGAGGCGGTTGGAAGCTTTCTTT. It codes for CASTTSGGWRRLEAFF.

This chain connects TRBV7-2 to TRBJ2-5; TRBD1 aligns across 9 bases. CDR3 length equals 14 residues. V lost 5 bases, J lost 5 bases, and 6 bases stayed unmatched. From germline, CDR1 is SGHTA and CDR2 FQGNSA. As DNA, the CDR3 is TGTGCCAGCAGCCCGGACAGGGGAAGGGAGACCCAGTACTTC. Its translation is CASSPDRGRETQYF.

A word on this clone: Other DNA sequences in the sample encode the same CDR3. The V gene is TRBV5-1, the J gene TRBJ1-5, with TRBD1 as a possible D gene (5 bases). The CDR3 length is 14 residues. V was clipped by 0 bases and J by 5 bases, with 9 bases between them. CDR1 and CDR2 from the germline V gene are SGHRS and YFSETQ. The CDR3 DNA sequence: TGCGCCAGCAGCTTGGTTGGGGGAGATCAGCCCCAGCATTTT. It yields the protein CASSLVGGDQPQHF.